The 8 T cell receptor beta chains presented below share a single source sample, sequenced in a study of beta chain features in type 1 diabetes. TCRB transcripts that were expressed got sequenced, as all of the isolated RNA had been reverse transcribed. Only in-frame clones appear in the TCRdb table, and some are missing; sequencing was by immunoSEQ multiplex PCR. The table shows about 900,000 clones, with 17% occurring only once. The sample comprised naive CD4+ T cells from blood. These receptors were taken from a woman aged 18-29 years in good health.

This clone showed up just a few times. This chain links TRBV7-3 with TRBJ2-3; 15 bases are a match to TRBD2. CDR3 length: 16 residues. Unmatched junction bases numbered 8, after V lost 5 bases and J lost 8 bases. The germline gives CDR1 SGHTA, CDR2 FQGTGA. For the CDR3, the DNA is TGTGCCAGCAGCGCTGGACTAGCGGGAGGGCGTACTACGCAGTATTTT. Translation gives CASSAGLAGGRTTQYF.

The gene calls are TRBV28 and TRBJ2-7; 8 nucleotides match TRBD1. The CDR3 runs 15 residues. Germline V CDR1 and CDR2: MDHEN, SYDVKM. Trimming at V came to 5 bases and at J to 5 bases, leaving 11 bases not matched to a gene. The CDR3 is CASSPPTGVLDEQYF. The CDR3 bases are TGTGCCAGCAGTCCGCCGACAGGGGTTCTTGACGAGCAGTACTTC.

This rearrangement joins TRBV4-3 to TRBJ2-1; the D is unclear. Germline CDR1 reads LGHNA; CDR2 reads YSLEER. The length of the CDR3 is 16 residues. The V and J ends lost 0 bases and 5 bases respectively, with 14 bases between them. For the CDR3, the DNA is TGCGCCAGCAGCCAAGAAGCCGGGCCAGCCGACAATGAGCAGTTCTTC. This codes for CASSQEAGPADNEQFF.

The table lists this clone with a few counts. V usage is TRBV5-4 and J usage is TRBJ2-1, with 11 nucleotides matching TRBD2. The CDR3 length is 15 residues. J was trimmed by 4 bases and V by 3 bases; bases with no gene match: 3. The germline V gene has CDR1 SGHNT and CDR2 YYREEE (reference sequence). CDR3: CASSSGLADYNEQFF. As DNA, the CDR3 is TGTGCCAGCAGCTCGGGACTAGCGGATTACAATGAGCAGTTCTTC.

The chain carries TRBV19 and TRBJ1-2, with a tentative D call TRBD1 (5 bases). V lost 5 bases to trimming and J lost 4 bases, with 11 bases between them. CDR1 is LNHDA and CDR2 is SQIVND in the germline V gene (reference sequence). The CDR3 contains 13 residues. The CDR3 DNA sequence: TGTGCCAGTAGTCGAGACAGTGCCTATGGCTACACCTTC. This gives the protein CASSRDSAYGYTF.

This chain joins TRBV9 and TRBJ1-2, with 7 bases fitting TRBD1. Unmatched junction bases numbered 6, after V lost 0 bases and J lost 7 bases. CDR3 length: 14 amino acids. CDR1 is SGDLS and CDR2 is YYNGEE in the germline V gene. This CDR3 is CASSVGQGVGGYTF. CDR3 nucleotides: TGTGCCAGCAGCGTAGGACAGGGAGTAGGTGGCTACACCTTC.

In this sample, this clone turned up a few times. This same CDR3 is encoded by further DNA sequences in the sample. The rearrangement uses TRBV18 and TRBJ2-2; TRBD1 is a possible D gene (5 bases). Germline loops: CDR1 KGHSH, CDR2 LQKENI. V was pared by 3 bases and J by 3 bases, with 8 bases between. This CDR3 contains 14 residues. CDR3: CASSPGQYTGELFF. CDR3 bases: TGTGCCAGCTCACCGGGGCAGTACACCGGGGAGCTGTTTTTT.

In its sample, this clone was seen a few times. This sequence joins TRBV18 and TRBJ2-1; 10 nucleotides agree with TRBD2. The CDR3 extends over 16 amino acids. CDR1 is KGHSH and CDR2 is LQKENI in the germline V gene. With 5 bases clipped from V and 5 bases from J, the junction kept 9 bases outside the gene matches. The CDR3 sequence is CASSSPGLAKHNEQFF. DNA for the CDR3: TGTGCCAGCTCATCCCCGGGACTAGCGAAGCACAATGAGCAGTTCTTC.